These 9 T cell receptor beta chains share one sample of origin, sequenced in a study of blood T cell repertoires in COVID-19. Produced via immunoSEQ multiplex PCR; TCRdb's table is partial and in-frame only. The sample comprises some 130,000 clones, more than 75% of which are singletons, and 2% to 2.5% rests with the top ten. The specimen sequenced was peripheral blood. The receptors were gathered from a middle-aged man with active COVID-19.

This sequence joins TRBV7-2 and TRBJ2-5; perhaps TRBD2 as D (6 bases). The ends were cut back, 2 bases at V and 5 bases at J, with 15 bases in the middle. CDR1 and CDR2 from the germline V gene are SGHTA and FQGNSA. The CDR3 sequence is 15 residues long. The CDR3 here is CASSLFTSRLETQYF. For the CDR3, the DNA is TGTGCCAGCAGCTTATTCACTAGCCGACTCGAGACCCAGTACTTC. Based on the CDR3 plus reference TRBV7-2 and TRBJ2-5, the full variable domain is GAGVSQSPSNKVTEKGKDVELRCDPISGHTALYWYRQSLGQGLEFLIYFQGNSAPDKSGLPSDRFSAERTGGSVSTLTIQRTQQEDSAVYLCASSLFTSRLETQYFGPGTRLLVL.

The J gene is TRBJ2-3, the V gene TRBV3-1 (or the pseudogene TRBV3-2); 7 positions agree with TRBD2. The germline CDR1 and CDR2 sequences are LGHDT and YNNKEL (reference sequence). This CDR3 contains 15 residues. The trim removed 1 base at V and 6 bases at J, leaving 7 bases unmatched. CDR3 bases: TGTGCCAGCAGCCAAGGGGGGGGTCCCGGGGATACGCAGTATTTT. It is translated as CASSQGGGPGDTQYF.

This rearrangement joins TRBV5-1 to TRBJ2-1; 9 nucleotides agree with TRBD2. Germline V gives CDR1 SGHRS, CDR2 YFSETQ. Losses at the gene ends were 4 bases for V and 4 bases for J; bases not matched to a gene: 6. The CDR3 totals 15 residues. The CDR3 nucleotides are TGCGCCAGCAGCGCGGGACTAGCCCCGTACAATGAGCAGTTCTTC. It yields the protein CASSAGLAPYNEQFF.

This chain joins TRBV15 and TRBJ2-3, with D possibly TRBD1 on 6 matching bases. Trimming took 2 bases from V and 2 from J, leaving 11 bases between them. CDR1 and CDR2 from the germline V gene are LNHNV and YYDKDF (reference sequence). There are 15 residues in the CDR3. The DNA of the CDR3 is TGTGCCACCAGCAGACATGGACAGTACACAGATACGCAGTATTTT. Its protein is CATSRHGQYTDTQYF. Supplemented by reference TRBV15 and TRBJ2-3, the full variable domain reads DAMVIQNPRYQVTQFGKPVTLSCSQTLNHNVMYWYQQKSSQAPKLLFHYYDKDFNNEADTPDNFQSRRPNTSFCFLDIRSPGLGDTAMYLCATSRHGQYTDTQYFGPGTRLTVL.

This rearrangement joins TRBV7-9 to TRBJ1-6, with D perhaps matching TRBD1 (6 bases). V was clipped by 0 bases and J by 9 bases, with 15 bases between them. The CDR3 consists of 16 residues. Germline V gene sequence: CDR1 SEHNR, CDR2 FQNEAQ (reference sequence). CDR3 nucleotide sequence: TGTGCCAGCAGCTTAGCCCTCACAGGGATCGGTTCACCCCTCCACTTT. This translates into CASSLALTGIGSPLHF.

This sequence joins TRBV5-6 and TRBJ2-5, with a tentative D call TRBD1 (6 bases). The V gene's germline CDR1 is SGHDT and CDR2 YYEEEE. CDR3 length: 13 residues. V shed 2 bases and J shed 6 bases, with 11 bases lying between them. The CDR3 sequence is CASSFTGSKTQYF. CDR3 nucleotide sequence: TGTGCCAGCAGCTTTACAGGGTCGAAGACCCAGTACTTC. Together with reference TRBV5-6 and TRBJ2-5, the CDR3 gives the full variable domain: DAGVTQSPTHLIKTRGQQVTLRCSPKSGHDTVSWYQQALGQGPQFIFQYYEEEERQRGNFPDRFSGHQFPNYSSELNVNALLLGDSALYLCASSFTGSKTQYFGPGTRLLVL.

This clone was seen more than once but under ten times. The J gene is TRBJ2-7, the V gene TRBV5-6; unclear D gene. V gave up 4 bases and J gave up 2 bases, with 25 bases separating them. The germline gives CDR1 SGHDT, CDR2 YYEEEE. CDR3 length: 18 residues. The CDR3 coding sequence is TGTGCCAGCAGCCCAACTTCGAAAGATCCAGCGAAGACCTACGAGCAGTACTTC. Protein sequence: CASSPTSKDPAKTYEQYF. The whole variable domain, remainder taken from reference TRBV5-6 and TRBJ2-7, is DAGVTQSPTHLIKTRGQQVTLRCSPKSGHDTVSWYQQALGQGPQFIFQYYEEEERQRGNFPDRFSGHQFPNYSSELNVNALLLGDSALYLCASSPTSKDPAKTYEQYFGPGTRLTVT.

The chain joins TRBV4-3 to TRBJ2-1; D unresolved. CDR3 size: 16 residues. V gave up 1 base and J gave up 0 bases, with 10 bases separating them. Germline CDR1 is LGHNA and CDR2 is YSLEER. CDR3 sequence reads: CASSQARVSSYNEQFF. DNA for the CDR3: TGCGCCAGCAGCCAAGCACGGGTAAGCTCCTACAATGAGCAGTTCTTC.

The chain combines TRBV7-3 with TRBJ2-5; 12 bases match TRBD2. CDR3 size: 14 residues. V shed 5 bases, J shed 5 bases, and the junction held 3 bases outside the gene matches. Germline assignment: CDR1 SGHTA and CDR2 FQGTGA. CDR3 residues: CASSPGLAGETQYF. The CDR3, as DNA: TGTGCCAGCAGCCCCGGACTAGCGGGGGAGACCCAGTACTTC.